These 26 T cell receptor beta chains were sequenced from one sample in a study of T cell clonotyping in hematopoietic cell transplantation. Sample time point: recipient sample about 28 days before transplant, after cytoreduction. The protocol was immunoSEQ multiplex PCR, while the TCRdb copy is restricted to in-frame clones and leaves out a portion. The sample consists of about 28,000 clones, roughly 84% of them appearing once. The material was peripheral blood mononuclear cells, obtained before stem cell transplant. The receptors here all came from a man aged 35-49 years with acute myeloid leukemia. Some clones in this sample may be carry-over from other donors' samples.

The rearrangement links TRBV5-8 to TRBJ2-1; unclear D gene. CDR3 size: 11 residues. Trimming stripped 3 bases from V and 3 bases from J, with 1 base between. Germline assignment: CDR1 SGHTS and CDR2 YDEGEE. The CDR3 DNA is TGTGCCAGCAGCTACTACAATGAGCAGTTCTTC. It yields the protein CASSYYNEQFF. Using reference TRBV5-8 and TRBJ2-1 for the parts outside the CDR3, the full variable domain is EAGVTQSPTHLIKTRGQQATLRCSPISGHTSVYWYQQALGLGLQFLLWYDEGEERNRGNFPPRFSGRQFPNYSSELNVNALELEDSALYLCASSYYNEQFFGPGTRLTVL.

The chain uses TRBV27 and TRBJ2-7, with D tentatively TRBD1 (6 bases). Germline V gene sequence: CDR1 MNHEY, CDR2 SMNVEV (reference sequence). The ends were cut back, 6 bases at V and 3 bases at J, with 12 bases in the middle. The CDR3 is made up of 13 amino acids. The CDR3 region is CASRWAGDYEQYF. CDR3 coding DNA: TGTGCCAGCAGATGGGCAGGGGACTACGAGCAGTACTTC.

This rearrangement joins TRBV10-1 to TRBJ2-7; 14 bases are a match to TRBD2. Per germline, CDR1 WNHNN and CDR2 SYGVQD (reference sequence). CDR3 size: 17 residues. The V gene end was trimmed by 4 bases and the J gene end by 4 bases; junction bases not matched to a gene: 9. The CDR3 DNA sequence: TGCGCCAGCAGTGGTACGGGACTAGCGGGAGAACGGTACGAGCAGTACTTC. Encoded protein: CASSGTGLAGERYEQYF.

V usage is TRBV4-2 and J usage is TRBJ1-2; TRBD1 might be the D (6 bases). The germline gives CDR1 LGHNA, CDR2 YNFKEQ. This CDR3 is 16 amino acids long. The ends were cut back, 2 bases at V and 0 bases at J, with 13 bases in the middle. The CDR3 nucleotides are TGTGCCAGCAGCCAACTACAGGGCCAGGCTAACTATGGCTACACCTTC. Translated: CASSQLQGQANYGYTF.

The V gene is TRBV27, the J gene TRBJ1-1, with D tentatively TRBD1 (5 bases). The CDR3 extends over 13 amino acids. CDR1 is MNHEY and CDR2 is SMNVEV in the germline V gene (reference sequence). V lost 6 bases, J lost 3 bases, and 11 bases lay in between. The CDR3 here is CASSRWGYTEAFF. The CDR3 bases are TGTGCCAGCAGCCGGTGGGGGTACACTGAAGCTTTCTTT.

V usage is TRBV6-6 and J usage is TRBJ1-5, with D uncertain. The CDR3 is 12 residues long. CDR1 and CDR2 (germline): MNHNY, SVGAGI (reference sequence). Deletions cut 6 bases from V and 5 bases from J, with 8 bases between. The CDR3 bases are TGTGCCAGCAGCGCCTGGGATCAGCCCCAGCATTTT. This codes for CASSAWDQPQHF.

The table lists this clone with a count of one. This chain connects TRBV11-2 to TRBJ1-1, with TRBD1 as a possible D gene (5 bases). The V gene's germline CDR1 is SGHAT and CDR2 FQNNGV. Deletions cut 5 bases from V and 3 bases from J, with 16 bases between. The CDR3 covers 15 residues. In DNA, the CDR3 is TGTGCCAGCAGCCCCCTTGGCCAGGGCGACACTGAAGCTTTCTTT. Protein: CASSPLGQGDTEAFF.

The chain recombines TRBV2 with TRBJ1-5; the D gene is possibly TRBD1 (5 bases). This CDR3 spans 14 amino acids. Germline-derived CDR1 and CDR2 are SNHLY and FYNNEI. V was shortened by 4 bases and J by 6 bases, with 13 bases between the two germline ends. In nucleotides, the CDR3 is TGTGCCAGCAGTGGTTACACCGGGACTCAGCCCCAGCATTTT. Amino acid sequence: CASSGYTGTQPQHF.

The rearrangement links TRBV7-8 to TRBJ2-5; D remains ambiguous. The CDR3 totals 14 residues. CDR1 SGHVS and CDR2 FQNEAQ come from the germline V gene. V shed 5 bases and J shed 4 bases, with 14 bases lying between them. As DNA, the CDR3 is TGTGCCAGCAGCCCCCGGACCAGAAGAGAGACCCAGTACTTC. Its translation is CASSPRTRRETQYF.

The CDR3 nucleotides are TGTGCCAGCAGCTGGGGGCAGGGAGATTATGGCTACACCTTC. It is translated as CASSWGQGDYGYTF. V usage is TRBV28 and J usage is TRBJ1-2; D may be TRBD1 (6 bases). The CDR3 has 14 amino acids. The germline V gene encodes CDR1 MDHEN and CDR2 SYDVKM. Trimming cost V 6 bases and J 5 bases, with 16 bases left between them.

This clone has a handful of counts. The V call is TRBV6-1, the J call TRBJ1-5; D remains ambiguous. V was cut by 6 bases and J by 2 bases, with 14 bases left in between. The CDR3 is 15 amino acids. CDR1 and CDR2 from the germline V gene are MNHNS and SASEGT. The CDR3 loop reads CASSPRGGGNQPQHF. In nucleotides, the CDR3 is TGTGCCAGCAGCCCCCGGGGTGGGGGCAATCAGCCCCAGCATTTT.

The gene calls are TRBV7-9 and TRBJ1-2; D is unclear. The CDR3 is 14 residues long. Germline V gene data show CDR1 as SEHNR and CDR2 as FQNEAQ (reference sequence). Deletions cut 4 bases from V and 2 bases from J, with 11 bases between. The CDR3 region is CASSSWLGNYGYTF. For the CDR3, the DNA is TGTGCCAGCAGCTCCTGGTTGGGGAACTATGGCTACACCTTC.

V and J are TRBV9 and TRBJ1-5, with unresolved D. Germline V CDR1 and CDR2: SGDLS, YYNGEE. V lost 2 bases and J lost 10, with 22 bases in between. The CDR3 length is 16 residues. CDR3 bases: TGTGCCAGCAGCGTGGGCGGGAGTGGGCTTCTAGAACCCCAGCATTTT. Translation gives CASSVGGSGLLEPQHF.

The rearrangement uses TRBV6-1 and TRBJ1-1; no reliable D call. This CDR3 spans 14 amino acids. CDR1 and CDR2 from the germline V gene are MNHNS and SASEGT. Trimming stripped 4 bases from V and 6 bases from J, with 15 bases between. CDR3 residues: CASSGMEAVSEAFF. The CDR3 DNA sequence: TGTGCCAGCAGTGGAATGGAGGCGGTATCTGAAGCTTTCTTT.

This clone showed up just a few times. The genes are TRBV11-2 and TRBJ2-7, with D possibly being TRBD1 or TRBD2 (5 bases each). The ends were cut back, 5 bases at V and 4 bases at J, with 18 bases in the middle. The CDR3 spans 15 residues. CDR1 and CDR2 from the germline V gene are SGHAT and FQNNGV. CDR3 protein: CASSAPGPSLYEQYF. CDR3 nucleotide sequence: TGTGCCAGCAGCGCCCCGGGACCTTCCCTTTACGAGCAGTACTTC.

The gene calls are TRBV4-3 and TRBJ1-1; D unclear. The CDR3 contains 15 residues. Germline V CDR1 and CDR2: LGHNA, YSLEER. Deletions cut 0 bases from V and 8 bases from J, with 16 bases between. CDR3 sequence (DNA): TGCGCCAGCAGCCAAGAAGTATACAGTACAAAGGAAGCTTTCTTT. Protein: CASSQEVYSTKEAFF.

This clone was observed once. The gene calls are TRBV20-1 and TRBJ2-1, with D unclear. The CDR3 runs to 11 residues. V was shortened by 5 bases and J by 10 bases, with 12 bases between the two germline ends. The germline CDR1 and CDR2 sequences are DFQATT and SNEGSKA (reference sequence). The CDR3 nucleotides are TGCAGTGCTCTAAGGATGAGGGAGCAGTTCTTC. Its protein is CSALRMREQFF.

This clone was recorded only once. The gene calls are TRBV11-3 and TRBJ2-5, with a tentative D call TRBD1 (6 bases). Germline assignment: CDR1 SGHNT and CDR2 YENEEA. V lost 0 bases, J lost 4 bases, and 15 bases lay in between. CDR3 length: 16 amino acids. CDR3 sequence reads: CASSLEEQGVGETQYF. DNA for the CDR3: TGTGCCAGCAGCTTAGAGGAACAGGGTGTCGGAGAGACCCAGTACTTC.

The chain uses TRBV27 and TRBJ1-3; 10 bases are a match to TRBD1. The CDR3 runs to 15 residues. J gave up 2 bases and V 5 bases, and 3 bases lay outside the gene matches. Germline V gene sequence: CDR1 MNHEY, CDR2 SMNVEV (reference sequence). The CDR3 nucleotides are TGTGCCAGCAGTCCTGGACAGGGGGCTGGAAACACCATATATTTT. Amino acid sequence: CASSPGQGAGNTIYF.

The chain uses TRBV9 and TRBJ2-6; tentatively, D is TRBD1 (6 bases). CDR1 SGDLS and CDR2 YYNGEE come from the germline V gene. Trimming stripped 0 bases from V and 4 bases from J, with 11 bases between. This CDR3 contains 16 residues. The CDR3 DNA is TGTGCCAGCAGCGTAGGCCTGGGGGCCGGGGCCAACGTCCTGACTTTC. This encodes CASSVGLGAGANVLTF.

This chain uses TRBV7-9 with TRBJ2-6; D perhaps matches TRBD1 (5 bases). V lost 5 bases and J lost 0, with 17 bases in between. Germline assignment: CDR1 SEHNR and CDR2 FQNEAQ (reference sequence). The CDR3 extends over 18 amino acids. CDR3 loop: CASSPLQGGGSGANVLTF. CDR3 nucleotide sequence: TGTGCCAGCAGCCCCCTCCAGGGTGGTGGCTCTGGGGCCAACGTCCTGACTTTC.

This clone was detected a few times. J is TRBJ1-2 and V is TRBV2; 8 bases align to TRBD1. CDR1 is SNHLY and CDR2 is FYNNEI in the germline V gene. The CDR3 consists of 12 residues. V was clipped by 8 bases and J by 8 bases; unmatched bases: 7. The CDR3 DNA is TGTGCCAGCGGCCAGGGGGCCGGAGGCTACACCTTC. This translates into CASGQGAGGYTF.

The chain combines TRBV19 with TRBJ2-7; 8 bases align to TRBD1. CDR1 is LNHDA, CDR2 SQIVND, per germline (reference sequence). Trimming at V came to 5 bases and at J to 0 bases, leaving 6 bases not matched to a gene. The CDR3 is 15 residues long. The DNA for the CDR3 is TGTGCCAGTAGTTCGGGACAGGTCGACTCCTACGAGCAGTACTTC. As protein: CASSSGQVDSYEQYF.

The V gene is TRBV27, the J gene TRBJ1-1, with a possible D match to TRBD1 (5 bases). Germline CDR1 is MNHEY and CDR2 is SMNVEV (reference sequence). The CDR3 runs 14 residues. Trimming pared 5 bases from V and 0 bases from J, leaving 10 bases between. As DNA, the CDR3 is TGTGCCAGCAGTGAATACAGGATGAACACTGAAGCTTTCTTT. It is translated as CASSEYRMNTEAFF.

Regarding this clone: One junction end does not reproduce the germline sequence, and a read error may be involved. CDR3 amino acids: CASSSDSSHEQYF. In DNA form, the CDR3 reads TGCGCCAGCAGCTCTGATAGCTCCCACGAGCAGTACTTC. The chain employs TRBV5-1 and TRBJ2-7; D ambiguous. Germline V CDR1 and CDR2: SGHRS, YFSETQ. The CDR3 spans 13 residues. The whole variable domain, filled in from reference TRBV5-1 and TRBJ2-7, reads KAGVTQTPRYLIKTRGQQVTLSCSPISGHRSVSWYQQTPGQGLQFLFEYFSETQRNKGNFPGRFSGRQFSNSRSEMNVSTLELGDSALYLCASSSDSSHEQYFGPGTRLTVT.

V is TRBV7-2 and J is TRBJ2-1; unclear D gene. Germline lookup yields CDR1 SGHTA and CDR2 FQGNSA. Between the trimmed V and J ends, which lost 1 base and 5 bases, there was a span of 15 bases. There are 16 residues in the CDR3. The CDR3: CASSLEWYQRDNEQFF. DNA for the CDR3: TGTGCCAGCAGCTTAGAGTGGTATCAAAGGGACAATGAGCAGTTCTTC.